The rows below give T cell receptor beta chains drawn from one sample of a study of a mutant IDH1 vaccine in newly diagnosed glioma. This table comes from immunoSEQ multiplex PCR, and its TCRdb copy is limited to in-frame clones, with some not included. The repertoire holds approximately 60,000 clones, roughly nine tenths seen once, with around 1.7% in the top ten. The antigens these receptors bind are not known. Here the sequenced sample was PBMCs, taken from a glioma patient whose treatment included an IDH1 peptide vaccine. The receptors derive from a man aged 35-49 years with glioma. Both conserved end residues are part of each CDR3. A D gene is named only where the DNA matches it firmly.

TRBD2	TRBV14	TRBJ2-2	CASSLAGGLHGELFF	TGTGCCAGCAGCCTAGCGGGAGGCCTCCACGGGGAGCTGTTTTTT
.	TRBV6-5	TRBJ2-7	CASRLAAAAYEQYF	TGTGCCAGCAGACTGGCGGCAGCCGCCTACGAGCAGTACTTC
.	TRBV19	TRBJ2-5	CASRSGHWYQETQYF	TGTGCCAGTAGATCGGGACACTGGTACCAAGAGACCCAGTACTTC
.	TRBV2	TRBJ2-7	CASSDRRFTYEQYF	TGTGCCAGCAGTGACCGGAGGTTCACCTACGAGCAGTACTTC
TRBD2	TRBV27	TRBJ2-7	CASSLVGGWQYF	TGTGCCAGCAGTTTAGTGGGGGGGTGGCAGTACTTC
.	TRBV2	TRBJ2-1	CASNMDINEQFF	TGTGCCAGCAACATGGACATAAATGAGCAGTTCTTC
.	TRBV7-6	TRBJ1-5	CASSFSGVGNQPQHF	TGTGCCAGCAGCTTTTCAGGGGTGGGCAATCAGCCCCAGCATTTT
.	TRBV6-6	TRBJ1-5	CACEGVNQPQHF	TGTGCCTGCGAGGGAGTCAATCAGCCCCAGCATTTT
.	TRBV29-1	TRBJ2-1	CSVEFSEQFF	TGCAGCGTTGAATTTAGCGAGCAGTTCTTC
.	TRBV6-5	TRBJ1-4	CASSYDPRGEKLFF	TGTGCCAGCAGTTACGACCCACGGGGTGAAAAACTGTTTTTT
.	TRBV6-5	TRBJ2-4	CASTDWGQNIQYF	TGTGCCAGCACTGACTGGGGGCAAAACATTCAGTACTTC
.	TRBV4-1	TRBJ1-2	CASSQATGGAYGYTF	TGCGCCAGCAGCCAAGCGACCGGGGGCGCGTATGGCTACACCTTC
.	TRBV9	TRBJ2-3	CASSVLDYPTDTQYF	TGTGCCAGCAGCGTACTGGACTACCCCACAGATACGCAGTATTTT
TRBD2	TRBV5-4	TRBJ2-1	CASSTRLAGGPYNEQFF	TGTGCCAGCAGCACCCGACTAGCGGGAGGTCCCTACAATGAGCAGTTCTTC
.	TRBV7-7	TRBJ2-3	CASSLGVGESTDTQYF	TGTGCCAGCAGCTTAGGCGTAGGGGAGAGCACAGATACGCAGTATTTT